What follows are 14 T cell receptor beta chains derived from one specimen sequenced in a study of OX40 agonist ivuxolimab in advanced cancers. Produced via immunoSEQ multiplex PCR; TCRdb's table is partial and in-frame only. Found here are 100,000 or so clones, around 90% of them singletons; the top ten hold 0.65% to 0.85%. This sample comprised CD4+ or CD8+ T cells sorted from blood, obtained in a trial of the OX40 agonist ivuxolimab. The receptor set was obtained from an adult with an advanced solid tumor such as melanoma, head and neck, liver or kidney cancer.

This sequence joins TRBV19 and TRBJ2-3, with TRBD2 identical over 11 bases. The V segment lost 1 base and the J segment 2 bases; nucleotides outside the gene matches: 5. This CDR3 contains 17 residues. Germline loops: CDR1 LNHDA, CDR2 SQIVND (reference sequence). Written as DNA, the CDR3 is TGTGCCAGTAGTATAGGTTGGGGACTAGCGGACACAGATACGCAGTATTTT. This encodes CASSIGWGLADTDTQYF.

The chain couples TRBV6-1 to TRBJ1-4, with D possibly being TRBD1 (6 bases). V was pared by 4 bases and J by 6 bases, with 9 bases between. The length of the CDR3 is 13 residues. Germline values: CDR1 MNHNS, CDR2 SASEGT. DNA for the CDR3: TGTGCCAGCAGTGGGGGGCGGCATGAAAAACTGTTTTTT. Protein sequence: CASSGGRHEKLFF.

The V gene is TRBV5-1, the J gene TRBJ2-1; tentatively, D is TRBD2 (6 bases). CDR1 SGHRS and CDR2 YFSETQ come from the germline V gene. V was cut by 1 base and J by 3 bases, with 11 bases left in between. The CDR3 has 15 amino acids. DNA for the CDR3: TGCGCCAGCAGCTTGAATGCGGGGATCTACAATGAGCAGTTCTTC. Protein: CASSLNAGIYNEQFF.

This clone came up once. The chain has TRBV5-6 and TRBJ2-3; D not certain. Per germline, CDR1 SGHDT and CDR2 YYEEEE. The V end was cut by 0 bases, the J end by 1 base, with 15 bases between. The CDR3 is 17 residues long. CDR3 sequence: CASSLGSVPQGTDTQYF. In DNA form, the CDR3 reads TGTGCCAGCAGCTTGGGATCGGTACCCCAGGGCACAGATACGCAGTATTTT.

The chain recombines TRBV27 with TRBJ2-7; 7 bases fit TRBD1. CDR3 length: 15 residues. Germline V CDR1 and CDR2: MNHEY, SMNVEV (reference sequence). V gave up 6 bases and J gave up 5 bases; unmatched junction bases: 13. CDR3 residues: CASRRQGLEEDEQYF. CDR3 DNA sequence: TGTGCCAGCAGGAGACAGGGTCTAGAAGAGGACGAGCAGTACTTC.

The chain carries TRBV7-3 and TRBJ2-1, with TRBD2 matching 12 bases. This CDR3 has 19 residues. J lost 7 bases, V lost 5 bases, and 18 bases had no gene match. Germline values: CDR1 SGHTA, CDR2 FQGTGA. CDR3 protein: CASSPQTDQLAGGQNEQFF. In DNA form, the CDR3 reads TGTGCCAGCAGCCCCCAAACCGATCAACTAGCGGGAGGACAAAATGAGCAGTTCTTC.

The chain joins TRBV19 to TRBJ2-7; D gene unclear. CDR3 length equals 15 residues. Trimming shortened V by 1 base and J by 3 bases, and 13 bases separated the two germline ends. Germline V gives CDR1 LNHDA, CDR2 SQIVND (reference sequence). The CDR3 DNA is TGTGCCAGTAGTATAGGTGGCGGAATCCGCTACGAGCAGTACTTC. Protein: CASSIGGGIRYEQYF.

J is TRBJ2-3 and V is TRBV6-5, with D possibly matching TRBD2 (6 bases). The CDR3 runs 15 residues. Germline-derived CDR1 and CDR2 are MNHEY and SVGAGI. Trimming removed 0 bases at V and 5 bases at J, with 12 bases between. CDR3 sequence: CASSYSSGSLDTQYF. The CDR3 region has the DNA TGTGCCAGCAGTTACTCGTCCGGGAGTCTAGATACGCAGTATTTT.

As DNA, the CDR3 is TGTGCCAGCTCACCACGATTCTCGGGTGTATGGAACACTGAAGCTTTCTTT. Protein product: CASSPRFSGVWNTEAFF. The chain combines TRBV18 with TRBJ1-1; no clear D. Germline CDR1 and CDR2: KGHSH and LQKENI. The CDR3 covers 17 residues. The V end was cut by 1 base, the J end by 1 base, with 16 bases between.

The sample holds one count of this clone. This chain joins TRBV7-6 and TRBJ2-1; TRBD2 matches 7 bases. V gave up 6 bases and J gave up 4 bases; unmatched junction bases: 3. The CDR3 runs 13 residues. The germline V gene encodes CDR1 SGHVS and CDR2 FNYEAQ. This CDR3 reads CASSYGGYNEQFF. DNA for the CDR3: TGTGCCAGCAGTTACGGGGGGTACAATGAGCAGTTCTTC. The full variable domain, with the rest looked up from reference TRBV7-6 and TRBJ2-1, is GAGVSQSPRYKVTKRGQDVALRCDPISGHVSLYWYRQALGQGPEFLTYFNYEAQQDKSGLPNDRFSAERPEGSISTLTIQRTEQRDSAMYRCASSYGGYNEQFFGPGTRLTVL.

The rearrangement links TRBV29-1 to TRBJ1-1; D gene unclear. The V gene lost 7 bases and the J gene lost 0 bases, with 18 bases spanning the gap. This CDR3 has 15 amino acids. From germline, CDR1 is SQVTM and CDR2 ANQGSEA. The CDR3 reads CSAVLLRFVNTEAFF. The CDR3 DNA follows: TGCAGCGCCGTGCTTTTGCGGTTTGTGAACACTGAAGCTTTCTTT.

The CDR3 is CASSWTGTAQQETQYF. The DNA for the CDR3 is TGTGCCAGCAGCTGGACTGGGACAGCCCAACAAGAGACCCAGTACTTC. The chain employs TRBV5-6 and TRBJ2-5; 7 bases are a match to TRBD1. V shed 3 bases and J 2 bases; nucleotides not matched to a gene: 10. Germline assignment: CDR1 SGHDT and CDR2 YYEEEE. The CDR3 sequence is 16 residues long.

The chain has TRBV9 and TRBJ2-3; possibly TRBD1 for D (6 bases). V shed 0 bases and J shed 11 bases, with 16 bases lying between them. CDR3 length equals 14 residues. The germline gives CDR1 SGDLS, CDR2 YYNGEE. The CDR3 loop reads CASSVEPGVAMQYF. The CDR3 region has the DNA TGTGCCAGCAGCGTAGAACCAGGGGTAGCTATGCAGTATTTT.

The rearrangement uses TRBV5-1 and TRBJ2-2; D unresolved. CDR1 is SGHRS, CDR2 YFSETQ, per germline. V lost 5 bases and J lost 4, with 9 bases in between. The CDR3 covers 13 residues. The CDR3 here is CASSLFFTGELFF. Here the CDR3 DNA reads TGCGCCAGCAGTCTTTTCTTCACCGGGGAGCTGTTTTTT.